The 21 T cell receptor beta chains below were found in one sample sequenced in a study of blood T cell repertoires in COVID-19. This table comes from immunoSEQ multiplex PCR, and its TCRdb copy is limited to in-frame clones, with some not included. The repertoire holds about 77,000 clones, with more than 80% as singletons. Input material: peripheral blood. The receptor set was obtained from a woman in her 70s with acute or convalescent COVID-19.

This clone was observed once. The V call is TRBV3-1 (or the pseudogene TRBV3-2), the J call TRBJ2-1; 9 bases line up with TRBD1. The J segment lost 5 bases and the V segment lost 4 bases, leaving 3 bases of the junction unmatched. The CDR3 contains 14 residues. The germline gives CDR1 LGHDT, CDR2 YNNKEL (reference sequence). DNA of the CDR3: TGTGCCAGCAGCCCGCGGACAGGGGACAATGAGCAGTTCTTC. It is translated as CASSPRTGDNEQFF.

The chain couples TRBV7-8 to TRBJ2-5; D uncertain. Looked up from germline, CDR1 is SGHVS and CDR2 is FQNEAQ. Trimming stripped 4 bases from V and 1 base from J, with 13 bases between. This CDR3 comprises 15 residues. CDR3 amino acids: CASSSGWFLQETQYF. The CDR3 nucleotides are TGTGCCAGCAGCTCAGGCTGGTTCCTCCAAGAGACCCAGTACTTC.

The chain uses TRBV18 and TRBJ1-1; 8 nucleotides line up with TRBD1. After removal of 1 base from V and 0 bases from J, the junction contained 13 bases not matched to a gene. The CDR3 has 19 amino acids. Germline lookup yields CDR1 KGHSH and CDR2 LQKENI. The CDR3 sequence: CASSPQRTIQGVLNTEAFF. The CDR3 DNA sequence: TGTGCCAGCTCACCACAAAGAACTATACAGGGGGTATTGAACACTGAAGCTTTCTTT.

The V and J genes are TRBV5-4 and TRBJ1-2; 11 bases map to TRBD1. Germline CDR1 is SGHNT and CDR2 is YYREEE (reference sequence). V trimming: 4 bases; J trimming: 1 base; junction bases outside the gene matches: 3. The CDR3 runs to 15 residues. The CDR3 nucleotides are TGTGCCAGCAGCAGGGGGACAGGGGGTAACTATGGCTACACCTTC. It codes for CASSRGTGGNYGYTF.

This clone was picked up one time. V is TRBV9 and J is TRBJ1-1, with TRBD1 matching 7 bases. Germline CDR1 is SGDLS and CDR2 is YYNGEE. The trim removed 3 bases at V and 1 base at J, leaving 3 bases unmatched. The CDR3 length is 14 residues. The CDR3 DNA reads as TGTGCCAGCAGCGCGACAGGGACGAACACTGAAGCTTTCTTT. Its protein is CASSATGTNTEAFF. The full variable domain, its missing parts supplied by reference TRBV9 and TRBJ1-1, is DSGVTQTPKHLITATGQRVTLRCSPRSGDLSVYWYQQSLDQGLQFLIQYYNGEERAKGNILERFSAQQFPDLHSELNLSSLELGDSALYFCASSATGTNTEAFFGQGTRLTVV.

V is TRBV5-8 and J is TRBJ2-1; TRBD2 might be the D (5 bases). With 4 bases removed from V and 0 bases from J, the gap between germline ends came to 11 bases. The CDR3 contains 15 residues. Germline assignment: CDR1 SGHTS and CDR2 YDEGEE. CDR3 sequence (DNA): TGTGCCAGCAGCGGGAGTCCCAGCTCCTACAATGAGCAGTTCTTC. Its translation: CASSGSPSSYNEQFF.

The DNA of the CDR3 is TGTGCCAGTGCGACTAGCGGTGCCTACAATGAGCAGTTCTTC. Amino acids: CASATSGAYNEQFF. V usage is TRBV19 and J usage is TRBJ2-1; 9 bases are a match to TRBD2. The junction had 4 bases not matched to a gene; V was cut back by 8 bases and J by 2 bases. Germline values: CDR1 LNHDA, CDR2 SQIVND (reference sequence). The length of the CDR3 is 14 residues.

The sample holds one count of this clone. This rearrangement joins TRBV7-2 to TRBJ2-2; 7 positions match TRBD1. V was clipped by 2 bases and J by 10 bases; unmatched bases: 4. Germline V gene sequence: CDR1 SGHTA, CDR2 FQGNSA. CDR3 length: 13 amino acids. The DNA for the CDR3 is TGTGCCAGCAGCTTAAGGGGGCTGGAGGAGCTGTTTTTT. Protein product: CASSLRGLEELFF.

The rearrangement uses TRBV6-2 or TRBV6-3 and TRBJ2-3; 8 bases are shared with TRBD2. The V segment lost 4 bases and the J segment 2 bases; nucleotides outside the gene matches: 17. CDR3 size: 19 residues. In germline, CDR1 is MNHEY, CDR2 SVGEGT. The CDR3 DNA is TGTGCCAGCAGTTCTCTCGGGCCGTTAGCGGGGAGCTTCACAGATACGCAGTATTTT. Amino acids: CASSSLGPLAGSFTDTQYF.

Only a few counts were recorded for this clone. The chain combines TRBV12-5 with TRBJ1-5, with 8 bases that match TRBD1. This CDR3 region has 15 residues. V was pared by 7 bases and J by 6 bases, with 11 bases of the junction left unmatched. In germline, CDR1 is LGHNT, CDR2 FRNRAP. The CDR3 DNA reads as TGTGCTAGTGCCCTTGAAGGGACAGGACTTCAGCCCCAGCATTTT. It codes for CASALEGTGLQPQHF.

This clone was found once. The rearrangement uses TRBV19 and TRBJ2-7, with 8 bases that match TRBD2. V lost 8 bases, J lost 7 bases, and 19 bases stayed unmatched. This CDR3 has 16 amino acids. Germline V CDR1 and CDR2: LNHDA, SQIVND (reference sequence). The chain's CDR3 is CASQPGTTGGPGEQYF. In DNA form, the CDR3 reads TGTGCCAGTCAGCCCGGAACTACGGGGGGGCCGGGGGAGCAGTACTTC.

The V and J genes are TRBV20-1 and TRBJ2-7; D remains ambiguous. The CDR3 consists of 11 residues. V lost 8 bases to trimming and J lost 6 bases, with 14 bases between them. Germline loops: CDR1 DFQATT, CDR2 SNEGSKA (reference sequence). CDR3 nucleotide sequence: TGCAGTTCCATGCAGGATACCGAGCAGTACTTC. It encodes CSSMQDTEQYF.

This clone was recorded once. The genes are TRBV11-3 and TRBJ2-7, with 10 bases aligning to TRBD2. The trim removed 6 bases at V and 6 bases at J, leaving 17 bases unmatched. The germline V gene has CDR1 SGHNT and CDR2 YENEEA. The CDR3 runs 17 residues. The DNA of the CDR3 is TGTGCCAGCAGTTTAAGTGGAACCGGGACTAGCGAGAGCGAGCAGTACTTC. As protein: CASSLSGTGTSESEQYF. Together with reference TRBV11-3 and TRBJ2-7, the CDR3 gives the full variable domain: EAGVVQSPRYKIIEKKQPVAFWCNPISGHNTLYWYLQNLGQGPELLIRYENEEAVDDSQLPKDRFSAERLKGVDSTLKIQPAELGDSAVYLCASSLSGTGTSESEQYFGPGTRLTVT.

The rearrangement uses TRBV29-1 and TRBJ1-1; D is perhaps TRBD1 (6 bases). V dropped 3 bases and J dropped 1 base, with 21 bases sitting between them. This CDR3 is 17 amino acids long. The germline CDR1 and CDR2 sequences are SQVTM and ANQGSEA. The CDR3 sequence is CSVDRGPRLLSNTEAFF. CDR3 nucleotide sequence: TGCAGCGTTGACAGGGGCCCCCGACTACTCTCGAACACTGAAGCTTTCTTT.

The chain joins TRBV6-5 to TRBJ2-7; D call uncertain. Germline CDR1 is MNHEY and CDR2 is SVGAGI. V was pared by 0 bases and J by 3 bases, with 9 bases between. This CDR3 has 14 amino acids. CDR3 residues: CASSYSRGSYEQYF. The CDR3 bases are TGTGCCAGCAGTTACTCGAGAGGCAGCTACGAGCAGTACTTC.

The sample holds a few counts of this clone. The chain uses TRBV21-1 and TRBJ2-4; TRBD1, the D gene given by the table, was not confirmed from the DNA. TRBV21-1 has pseudogene status. This CDR3 comprises 17 residues. DNA of the CDR3: TGTGCCAGCAGCAGGACTGACAGGGGGCCACTCAAAAACATTCAGTACTTC. It specifies CASSRTDRGPLKNIQYF.

This chain uses TRBV5-1 with TRBJ2-7; possible D gene TRBD2, 6 bases. The CDR3 contains 13 residues. Germline CDR1 SGHRS, CDR2 YFSETQ. V lost 5 bases and J lost 6, with 15 bases in between. The CDR3 DNA is TGCGCCAGCAGACCCCGGGTAGCGGCCGAGCAGTACTTC. It translates to CASRPRVAAEQYF.

The rearrangement uses TRBV13 and TRBJ1-4, with D maybe TRBD1 (6 bases). CDR3 size: 19 residues. Germline CDR1 reads PRHDT; CDR2 reads FYEKMQ (reference sequence). The ends were cut back, 5 bases at V and 7 bases at J, with 29 bases in the middle. The CDR3 bases are TGTGCCAGCAGCCGCTCAGCGACAGGCTACAAGGTGTGGGGTGAAAAACTGTTTTTT. The encoded protein is CASSRSATGYKVWGEKLFF.

This chain connects TRBV27 to TRBJ2-3; TRBD2 matches at 14 bases. V shed 8 bases, J shed 5 bases, and the junction held 3 bases outside the gene matches. The CDR3 length is 14 residues. Germline assignment: CDR1 MNHEY and CDR2 SMNVEV (reference sequence). In DNA, the CDR3 is TGTGCCAGCGCGACTAGCGGGGGGGTAGATACGCAGTATTTT. Its protein product is CASATSGGVDTQYF.

This sequence joins TRBV7-2 and TRBJ1-4, with 9 bases identical to TRBD1. The CDR3 runs to 16 residues. CDR1 is SGHTA, CDR2 FQGNSA, per germline. V lost 1 base to trimming and J lost 7 bases; unmatched junction nucleotides: 7. The CDR3 here is CASSLGVGQGAEKLFF. CDR3 DNA: TGTGCCAGCAGCTTAGGGGTGGGACAGGGTGCTGAAAAACTGTTTTTT.

This chain joins TRBV19 and TRBJ1-5, with a weak D call TRBD1 (6 bases). The CDR3 consists of 13 residues. V was clipped by 9 bases and J by 6 bases, with 15 bases between them. CDR1 LNHDA and CDR2 SQIVND come from the germline V gene (reference sequence). CDR3 sequence (DNA): TGTGCCAGCACCGGGACAATAGGTCAGCCCCAGCATTTT. Translation: CASTGTIGQPQHF.